This entry lists 14 T cell receptor beta chains sequenced from one sample in a study of CD8+ T cells in alopecia areata. Extraction of RNA preceded its reverse transcription into cDNA, which served as the sequencing template. Only in-frame clones appear in the TCRdb table, and some are missing; sequencing was by immunoSEQ multiplex PCR. Among about 140,000 clones listed, about half were seen once. Here the sequenced sample was CD4+ T cells sorted from blood, taken at week 0. The source is a human donor with alopecia areata.

This clone has just a few counts. The chain has TRBV25-1 and TRBJ2-7; 8 bases are shared with TRBD1. The CDR3 consists of 14 residues. V lost 6 bases and J lost 1; bases outside the gene matches: 5. Germline V gene data show CDR1 as MGHDK and CDR2 as SYGVNS. DNA of the CDR3: TGTGCCAGCAGCGCTACAGGGGGTTCCTACGAGCAGTACTTC. Protein product: CASSATGGSYEQYF.

This chain connects TRBV29-1 to TRBJ2-3; D unresolved. Germline lookup yields CDR1 SQVTM and CDR2 ANQGSEA. V dropped 7 bases and J dropped 4 bases, with 12 bases sitting between them. The CDR3 loop spans 12 amino acids. The CDR3 coding sequence is TGCAGCGCTATATTACGCGCAGATACGCAGTATTTT. This codes for CSAILRADTQYF.

This clone was detected a few times. V is TRBV4-3 and J is TRBJ2-7; D might be TRBD2 (6 bases). V lost 1 base to trimming and J lost 1 base, with 11 bases between them. CDR3 length equals 15 residues. The germline V gene has CDR1 LGHNA and CDR2 YSLEER. The CDR3, as DNA: TGCGCCAGCAGCCAAGGGACTAAACGTTCCTACGAGCAGTACTTC. It encodes CASSQGTKRSYEQYF.

The V call is TRBV5-1, the J call TRBJ2-5; D might be TRBD1 or TRBD2, each matching 5 bases. The length of the CDR3 is 14 residues. The germline CDR1 and CDR2 sequences are SGHRS and YFSETQ. V dropped 4 bases and J dropped 2 bases, with 12 bases sitting between them. The CDR3 DNA follows: TGCGCCAGCAGCGGGACCACAGCTCAAGAGACCCAGTACTTC. Residues: CASSGTTAQETQYF.

The gene calls are TRBV15 and TRBJ2-7; a weak D match, TRBD2 (6 bases). Looked up from germline, CDR1 is LNHNV and CDR2 is YYDKDF (reference sequence). V gave up 0 bases and J gave up 7 bases, with 16 bases separating them. The CDR3 is 15 amino acids. CDR3 in amino acids: CATSRDGGGGGEQYF. The CDR3 DNA sequence: TGTGCCACCAGCAGAGATGGTGGGGGAGGTGGTGAGCAGTACTTC.

This clone was detected a few times. This chain connects TRBV7-9 to TRBJ2-5; the D gene is possibly TRBD2 (6 bases). The length of the CDR3 is 13 residues. Germline V gene sequence: CDR1 SEHNR, CDR2 FQNEAQ (reference sequence). V was trimmed by 5 bases and J by 1 base, leaving 8 bases between them. The CDR3 DNA is TGTGCCAGCAGCCCCGGGGGCCAAGAGACCCAGTACTTC. Its protein is CASSPGGQETQYF.

In its sample, this clone was seen a few times. The rearrangement joins TRBV10-3 to TRBJ2-2; 9 bases match TRBD1. CDR3 length equals 16 residues. The germline gives CDR1 ENHRY, CDR2 SYGVKD. J gave up 4 bases and V 3 bases, and 6 bases lay outside the gene matches. CDR3 amino acids: CAISDPGQGLTGELFF. The DNA for the CDR3 is TGTGCCATCAGTGACCCGGGACAGGGACTCACCGGGGAGCTGTTTTTT.

This chain joins TRBV29-1 and TRBJ2-6; TRBD1 is a possible D gene (5 bases). The germline V gene has CDR1 SQVTM and CDR2 ANQGSEA. The CDR3 is 17 amino acids. Trimming cost V 3 bases and J 1 base, with 16 bases left between them. Written as DNA, the CDR3 is TGCAGCGTTGAGTATATCCAGGGTTATTCTGGGGCCAACGTCCTGACTTTC. Translating gives CSVEYIQGYSGANVLTF.

This clone was counted between two and nine times. The chain combines TRBV28 with TRBJ2-5; TRBD2 aligns across 7 bases. From germline, CDR1 is MDHEN and CDR2 SYDVKM. CDR3 size: 14 residues. With V trimmed by 3 bases and J by 4 bases, 5 bases remained unmatched. The CDR3 spells CASSLPSGGETQYF. The DNA of the CDR3 is TGTGCCAGCAGTTTGCCTAGCGGAGGAGAGACCCAGTACTTC.

This clone came up a few times. This sequence joins TRBV4-2 and TRBJ1-2; D remains unclear. Germline V CDR1 and CDR2: LGHNA, YNFKEQ. With 1 base removed from V and 5 bases from J, the gap between germline ends came to 14 bases. The length of the CDR3 is 15 residues. CDR3 amino acids: CASSQGRGTTYGYTF. For the CDR3, the DNA is TGTGCCAGCAGCCAAGGGAGAGGTACAACGTATGGCTACACCTTC.

J is TRBJ2-1 and V is TRBV29-1; weak D call: TRBD2 (5 bases). Germline-derived CDR1 and CDR2 are SQVTM and ANQGSEA. The CDR3 covers 12 residues. Deletions cut 5 bases from V and 3 bases from J, with 8 bases between. The CDR3 is CSVNGVYNEQFF. CDR3 bases: TGCAGCGTTAACGGGGTCTACAATGAGCAGTTCTTC.

The chain carries TRBV7-2 and TRBJ2-7; possible D gene TRBD2, 7 bases. Trimming removed 6 bases at V and 6 bases at J, with 18 bases between. From germline, CDR1 is SGHTA and CDR2 FQGNSA. This CDR3 has 14 residues. The CDR3 nucleotides are TGTGCCAGCAGTCCCCGAGGGGGGGTCGGCGAGCAGTACTTC. It yields the protein CASSPRGGVGEQYF.

This clone appeared once. The chain couples TRBV5-1 to TRBJ2-7; no clear D. Trimming removed 4 bases at V and 3 bases at J, with 14 bases between. The germline V gene has CDR1 SGHRS and CDR2 YFSETQ. This CDR3 is 14 amino acids long. The CDR3 loop is CASSPTVGGYEQYF. In nucleotides, the CDR3 is TGCGCCAGCAGCCCCACGGTAGGCGGCTACGAGCAGTACTTC. The full variable domain, completed using reference TRBV5-1 and TRBJ2-7, is KAGVTQTPRYLIKTRGQQVTLSCSPISGHRSVSWYQQTPGQGLQFLFEYFSETQRNKGNFPGRFSGRQFSNSRSEMNVSTLELGDSALYLCASSPTVGGYEQYFGPGTRLTVT.

The chain couples TRBV29-1 to TRBJ2-4; a weak D match, TRBD1 (5 bases). This CDR3 is built from 12 residues. Germline V gene lookup returns CDR1 SQVTM and CDR2 ANQGSEA. V was cut by 4 bases and J by 4 bases, with 8 bases left in between. The CDR3 here is CSVARQKNIQYF. The CDR3 region has the DNA TGCAGCGTTGCTCGACAGAAAAACATTCAGTACTTC. The variable domain in full, completed from reference TRBV29-1 and TRBJ2-4, reads SAVISQKPSRDICQRGTSLTIQCQVDSQVTMMFWYRQQPGQSLTLIATANQGSEATYESGFVIDKFPISRPNLTFSTLTVSNMSPEDSSIYLCSVARQKNIQYFGAGTRLSVL.